Presented here are 18 T cell receptor beta chains from one specimen sequenced in a study of blood T cell repertoires in COVID-19. Assay used: immunoSEQ multiplex PCR; TCRdb lists only in-frame clones, some missing. This sample yields roughly 57,000 clones, of which around 79% are seen a single time; 3.2% belongs to the top ten. Sequenced sample: peripheral blood. These receptors were taken from a man in his sixties with acute or convalescent COVID-19.

The V and J genes are TRBV10-3 and TRBJ1-5; D unclear. Germline V CDR1 and CDR2: ENHRY, SYGVKD. There are 13 residues in the CDR3. Between the trimmed V and J ends, which lost 8 bases and 8 bases, there was a span of 16 bases. The DNA for the CDR3 is TGTGCCATCGCCCGGGGTTCAGGTGAGCCCCAGCATTTT. It codes for CAIARGSGEPQHF.

This clone was detected only a few times. V is TRBV14 and J is TRBJ1-1; D gene ambiguous. Germline V lookup: CDR1 SGHDN, CDR2 FVKESK. V was cut by 5 bases and J by 6 bases, with 13 bases left in between. The length of the CDR3 is 13 residues. The CDR3 region is CASSSYRGAEAFF. The CDR3 DNA reads TGTGCCAGCAGCTCCTATCGGGGAGCTGAAGCTTTCTTT.

V gene TRBV4-1 combines with J gene TRBJ1-2, with TRBD1 as a possible D gene (6 bases). CDR3 size: 14 residues. V was trimmed by 3 bases and J by 7 bases, leaving 15 bases between them. CDR1 and CDR2 from the germline V gene are MGHRA and YSYEKL. The CDR3 sequence is CASSQPQGTIGYTF. In DNA, the CDR3 is TGCGCCAGCAGCCAGCCTCAGGGGACCATTGGCTACACCTTC.

The J gene is TRBJ2-5, the V gene TRBV20-1; the D gene is possibly TRBD1 (5 bases). This CDR3 comprises 13 residues. Deletions cut 4 bases from V and 5 bases from J, with 14 bases between. Germline values: CDR1 DFQATT, CDR2 SNEGSKA (reference sequence). The CDR3 bases are TGCAGTGCTATTGATCGTGGACATGAGACCCAGTACTTC. It specifies CSAIDRGHETQYF.

This clone was counted once. V gene TRBV5-4 combines with J gene TRBJ1-6, with a tentative D call TRBD1 (5 bases). The CDR3 has 14 residues. V gave up 0 bases and J gave up 13 bases, with 14 bases separating them. The germline V gene encodes CDR1 SGHNT and CDR2 YYREEE (reference sequence). This CDR3 is CASSLARNQGPLHF. In DNA, the CDR3 is TGTGCCAGCAGCTTGGCCCGCAATCAGGGTCCCCTCCACTTT.

The chain has TRBV21-1 and TRBJ2-7; the table names TRBD1, a call not compared with the DNA. TRBV21-1 is tagged as a pseudogene. This CDR3 has 19 amino acids. In DNA, the CDR3 is TGTGCCAGCAGCAAAGGTCATTTGGGCGAGACAGAGAGCTCCTACGAGCAGTACTTC. Protein sequence: CASSKGHLGETESSYEQYF.

The CDR3 region is CASSVAGGREGYTF. The DNA of the CDR3 is TGTGCCAGCAGCGTAGCAGGAGGGCGGGAAGGCTACACCTTC. The rearrangement joins TRBV9 to TRBJ1-2; D is undetermined. V was shortened by 0 bases and J by 8 bases, with 14 bases between the two germline ends. Germline V CDR1 and CDR2: SGDLS, YYNGEE. This CDR3 region has 14 residues.

The genes are TRBV2 and TRBJ1-2; 7 nucleotides agree with TRBD1. The J segment lost 8 bases and the V segment lost 6 bases, leaving 6 bases of the junction unmatched. In germline, CDR1 is SNHLY, CDR2 FYNNEI. This CDR3 region has 12 residues. The CDR3 spells CASRPDRDGYTF. The DNA of the CDR3 is TGTGCCAGCAGACCTGACAGGGACGGCTACACCTTC.

The chain links TRBV6-4 to TRBJ1-1; 7 nucleotides match TRBD1. CDR3 length: 14 amino acids. Looked up from germline, CDR1 is MRHNA and CDR2 is SNTAGT. After removal of 5 bases from V and 5 bases from J, the junction contained 8 bases not matched to a gene. CDR3 amino acids: CASSRDSPPTEAFF. The CDR3, as DNA: TGTGCCAGCAGTCGGGACAGCCCGCCAACTGAAGCTTTCTTT.

The V call is TRBV11-3, the J call TRBJ1-2; D remains ambiguous. This CDR3 is built from 16 residues. CDR1 and CDR2 (germline): SGHNT, YENEEA. The V end was cut by 0 bases, the J end by 5 bases, with 16 bases between. This CDR3 reads CASSLDPVRGYYGYTF. Written as DNA, the CDR3 is TGTGCCAGCAGCTTAGATCCGGTTCGGGGTTATTATGGCTACACCTTC.

J is TRBJ1-3 and V is TRBV19; 8 bases line up with TRBD1. The CDR3 totals 16 residues. V was pared by 5 bases and J by 1 base, with 7 bases of the junction left unmatched. In germline, CDR1 is LNHDA, CDR2 SQIVND (reference sequence). The CDR3 nucleotides are TGTGCCAGTAGTCCAATCGACAGGGGATCTGGAAACACCATATATTTT. It specifies CASSPIDRGSGNTIYF.

This rearrangement joins TRBV2 to TRBJ1-5; 8 bases map to TRBD1. V was pared by 6 bases and J by 4 bases, with 2 bases of the junction left unmatched. Germline V gives CDR1 SNHLY, CDR2 FYNNEI. There are 13 residues in the CDR3. CDR3 bases: TGTGCCAGCAGGGGACAGGTAAATCAGCCCCAGCATTTT. It encodes CASRGQVNQPQHF.

The gene calls are TRBV6-6 and TRBJ2-7; 7 positions match TRBD2. Germline values: CDR1 MNHNY, CDR2 SVGAGI (reference sequence). This CDR3 region has 11 residues. J was trimmed by 6 bases and V by 6 bases; bases with no gene match: 2. CDR3 in amino acids: CASSPGGEQYF. The CDR3 nucleotides are TGTGCCAGCAGCCCGGGGGGCGAGCAGTACTTC.

The V and J genes are TRBV29-1 and TRBJ2-3; D might be TRBD1 (6 bases). Trimming took 7 bases from V and 0 from J, leaving 14 bases between them. Germline CDR1 and CDR2: SQVTM and ANQGSEA. This CDR3 contains 14 residues. The CDR3 loop reads CSGQTGSSTDTQYF. As DNA, the CDR3 is TGCAGCGGGCAGACAGGATCTAGCACAGATACGCAGTATTTT.

V gene TRBV5-6 combines with J gene TRBJ2-7; the D gene is possibly TRBD1 (5 bases). The CDR3 is made up of 15 amino acids. Trimming cost V 0 bases and J 2 bases, with 12 bases left between them. CDR1 SGHDT and CDR2 YYEEEE come from the germline V gene. The CDR3 region has the DNA TGTGCCAGCAGCTTGGCTTCAGGGTTGACCTACGAGCAGTACTTC. Encoded protein: CASSLASGLTYEQYF.

This clone was detected only once. The rearrangement links TRBV29-1 to TRBJ1-1; no reliable D call. The CDR3 runs to 13 residues. Trimming took 2 bases from V and 1 from J, leaving 8 bases between them. Germline V lookup: CDR1 SQVTM, CDR2 ANQGSEA. This CDR3 is CSVEMMANTEAFF. The CDR3 nucleotides are TGCAGCGTTGAAATGATGGCGAACACTGAAGCTTTCTTT.

The chain is built from TRBV5-1 and TRBJ2-7, with D maybe TRBD2 (6 bases). The CDR3 loop spans 14 amino acids. The germline V gene encodes CDR1 SGHRS and CDR2 YFSETQ. Trimming pared 4 bases from V and 4 bases from J, leaving 15 bases between. CDR3: CASSGTFGTYEQYF. In nucleotides, the CDR3 is TGCGCCAGCAGCGGGACTTTTGGTACTTACGAGCAGTACTTC.

This clone is a singleton in its sample. This chain uses TRBV6-5 with TRBJ1-5, with D possibly matching TRBD1 (6 bases). This CDR3 has 14 residues. V lost 6 bases and J lost 2, with 11 bases in between. Germline-derived CDR1 and CDR2 are MNHEY and SVGAGI. The CDR3 region is CASSPGQRNQPQHF. The CDR3 DNA is TGTGCCAGCAGCCCGGGACAACGCAATCAGCCCCAGCATTTT.